This T cell receptor (beta chain) was recorded in a study of OX40 agonist ivuxolimab in advanced cancers. Of note for this clone: Its specificity is unknown.

Study-level findings and limits: Individuals who were partial responders at 0.1-3.0 mg/kg had clonal expansion that ranked among the lowest.

V was trimmed by 1 base and J by 1 base, leaving 10 bases between them. The length of the CDR3 is 15 residues. Germline CDR1 reads MNHEY; CDR2 reads SMNVEV (reference sequence). Measured with immunoSEQ multiplex PCR; TCRdb has only the in-frame clones, and not every one. The sample carries tens of thousands of clones, about four fifths recorded once. The sequencing used CD4+ or CD8+ T cells sorted from blood, collected in a trial of the OX40 agonist ivuxolimab. The origin of this receptor is an adult with an advanced solid tumor such as melanoma, head and neck, liver or kidney cancer. The J gene is TRBJ1-1, the V gene TRBV27; D is ambiguous. Here the CDR3 reads CASSLLRQQNTEAFF. DNA of the CDR3: TGTGCCAGCAGTTTATTGAGGCAGCAGAACACTGAAGCTTTCTTT.